Listed below are T cell receptor beta chains from one sample, sequenced in a study of blood T cell repertoires in COVID-19. Generated by immunoSEQ multiplex PCR, the TCRdb table keeps only in-frame clones and is missing some. The sample includes roughly 150,000 clones, roughly 88% seen only once; the top ten take around 5%. The source material was peripheral blood. All receptors derive from a man aged 18 to 29 with COVID-19, enrolled during active disease. The CDR3 runs from the conserved cysteine through the conserved F or W. The D gene is left open where the match is weak. Not every row has a clone size; where given, it reads once, few, many or a size class.

>-|-|TRBV6-2/TRBV6-3|TRBJ2-1
TGTGCCAGCAGTTACGGTGTTGGGGAGGATGAGCAGTTCTTC
CASSYGVGEDEQFF
>-|-|TRBV6-6|TRBJ2-1
TGTGCCAGCAGTTACTCGTTGCAAGCTACCTACAATGAGCAGTTCTTC
CASSYSLQATYNEQFF
>-|-|TRBV7-8|TRBJ2-1
TGTGCCAGCAGCTTAGAAGATAGTTTTTTTAGTGAGTTCTTC
CASSLEDSFFSEFF
>-|-|TRBV28|TRBJ2-1
TGTGCCAGCAGGGGCGTGAACAATGAGCAGTTCTTC
CASRGVNNEQFF
>-|TRBD1|TRBV28|TRBJ2-7
TGTGCCAGCAGTACCGGGACAGTTTACGAGCAGTACTTC
CASSTGTVYEQYF
>-|-|TRBV24-1|TRBJ2-7
TGTGCCACCAGTGATTATACGTCGCTGGCTTCCTACGAGCAGTACTTC
CATSDYTSLASYEQYF
>-|-|TRBV15|TRBJ2-1
TGTGCCACCGGAGCGGGCGAGCAGTTCTTC
CATGAGEQFF
>-|-|TRBV28|TRBJ1-5
TGTGCCAGCAGTTCACGACTCAGGCCAGGGCCCGATCAGCCCCAGCATTTT
CASSSRLRPGPDQPQHF
>once|-|TRBV7-9|TRBJ2-3
TGTGCCAGCAGCTTAGGGGGGACTCGCACAGATACGCAGTATTTT
CASSLGGTRTDTQYF
>-|TRBD1|TRBV13|TRBJ1-1
TGTGCCAGCAGCATCGGGACAGGGTTGCGAACTGAAGCTTTCTTT
CASSIGTGLRTEAFF
>-|TRBD1|TRBV4-3|TRBJ1-6
TGCGCCAGCAGCCAAGATTTAGGGACAGTCAATTCACCCCTCCACTTT
CASSQDLGTVNSPLHF
>once|TRBD1|TRBV2|TRBJ2-1
TGTGCCAGCAGCGTAGACAGGGAAGCTACAAGGGGTGAGCAGTTCTTC
CASSVDREATRGEQFF
>-|-|TRBV25-1|TRBJ1-5
TGTGCCAGCAGTGAACAGGAAGGCAATCAGCCCCAGCATTTT
CASSEQEGNQPQHF
>-|-|TRBV11-2|TRBJ2-7
TGTGCCAGCAGCTCGCGGGGTAGGGGCAGAGGTTACGAGCAGTACTTC
CASSSRGRGRGYEQYF
>-|-|TRBV4-1|TRBJ1-3
TGCGCCAGCAGCCAACGACTGTCCTCTGGAAACACCATATATTTT
CASSQRLSSGNTIYF